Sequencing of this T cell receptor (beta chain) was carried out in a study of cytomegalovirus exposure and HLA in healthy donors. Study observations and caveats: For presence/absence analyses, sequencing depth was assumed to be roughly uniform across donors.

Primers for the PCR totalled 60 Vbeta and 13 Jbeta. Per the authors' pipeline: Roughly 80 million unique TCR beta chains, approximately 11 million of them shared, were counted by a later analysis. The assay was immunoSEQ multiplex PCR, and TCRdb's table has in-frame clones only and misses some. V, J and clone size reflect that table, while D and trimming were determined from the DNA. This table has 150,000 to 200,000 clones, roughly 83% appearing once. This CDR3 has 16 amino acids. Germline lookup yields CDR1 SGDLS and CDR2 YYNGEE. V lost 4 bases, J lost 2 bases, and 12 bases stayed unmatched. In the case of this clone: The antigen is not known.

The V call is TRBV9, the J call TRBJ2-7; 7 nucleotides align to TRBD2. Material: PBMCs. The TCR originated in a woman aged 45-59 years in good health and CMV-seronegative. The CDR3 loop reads CASSPSGSVSTYEQYF. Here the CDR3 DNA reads TGTGCCAGCAGCCCTAGCGGCTCCGTATCCACCTACGAGCAGTACTTC.